This TCR beta chain stems from a study of beta chain features in type 1 diabetes. General study points: The question left open here concerned HLA type influencing TCRB rearrangement. Fewer insertions but more deletions were seen at VDJ junctions in type 1 diabetes patients.

This clone was seen more than once but under ten times. Its antigen remains unknown. Expressed TCRB transcripts got sequenced, as all isolated RNA was reverse transcribed. The data were produced by immunoSEQ multiplex PCR, yet TCRdb's version contains in-frame clones alone and is incomplete. The sample shows 300,000 to 400,000 clones, 8% of them seen only once. Material for sequencing was central memory CD4+ T cells from blood. This receptor was obtained from a woman aged 18 to 35 in good health.

CDR3 in amino acids: CASSYTSGSGNEQFF. The DNA for the CDR3 is TGTGCCAGCAGTTATACTAGCGGGAGTGGGAATGAGCAGTTCTTC. The gene calls are TRBV7-9 and TRBJ2-1; 11 positions match TRBD2. The CDR3 runs 15 residues. Trimming took 6 bases from V and 7 from J; bases not matched to a gene: 8. Germline V gene data show CDR1 as SEHNR and CDR2 as FQNEAQ (reference sequence). Based on the CDR3 plus reference TRBV7-9 and TRBJ2-1, the full variable domain is DTGVSQNPRHKITKRGQNVTFRCDPISEHNRLYWYRQTLGQGPEFLTYFQNEAQLEKSRLLSDRFSAERPKGSFSTLEIQRTEQGDSAMYLCASSYTSGSGNEQFFGPGTRLTVL.